The 16 T cell receptor beta chains listed next were all sequenced from one sample in a study of blood T cell repertoires in COVID-19. Using immunoSEQ multiplex PCR, the repertoire was profiled, and TCRdb retains in-frame clones only, with some absent. The sample has more than 200,000 clones, around nine tenths seen once. The specimen was peripheral blood. Every receptor here comes from a man aged 40-49 years with acute or convalescent COVID-19.

The V gene is TRBV5-1, the J gene TRBJ2-1, with D possibly matching TRBD2 (5 bases). The germline V gene encodes CDR1 SGHRS and CDR2 YFSETQ. The CDR3 is made up of 14 amino acids. V was cut by 5 bases and J by 5 bases, with 14 bases left in between. The CDR3: CASRPAGYNNEQFF. The CDR3 DNA follows: TGCGCCAGCAGACCCGCGGGCTACAACAATGAGCAGTTCTTC.

The CDR3 loop is CASSGDPWREQYF. The CDR3 bases are TGTGCCAGTAGCGGTGACCCATGGAGGGAGCAGTACTTC. The chain is built from TRBV19 and TRBJ2-7, with a possible D match to TRBD2 (5 bases). This CDR3 region has 13 residues. Germline V gene lookup returns CDR1 LNHDA and CDR2 SQIVND (reference sequence). The germline V and J ends were trimmed by 6 bases and 7 bases, with 16 bases remaining between them.

The chain couples TRBV10-3 to TRBJ1-5; TRBD1 is a possible D gene (6 bases). The CDR3 length is 14 residues. CDR1 and CDR2 (germline): ENHRY, SYGVKD. The V end lost 3 bases, the J end lost 5 bases, and 11 bases lay between the germline ends. CDR3 loop: CAISEQAGDQPQHF. DNA of the CDR3: TGTGCCATCAGTGAACAGGCAGGGGATCAGCCCCAGCATTTT.

V usage is TRBV5-1 and J usage is TRBJ1-2, with TRBD1 as a possible D gene (6 bases). The germline V gene has CDR1 SGHRS and CDR2 YFSETQ. This CDR3 is built from 15 residues. Trimming cost V 0 bases and J 7 bases, with 16 bases left between them. Here the CDR3 reads CASSLVGGEEAGYTF. The CDR3 bases are TGCGCCAGCAGCTTGGTTGGGGGCGAGGAGGCTGGCTACACCTTC.

The chain is built from TRBV7-8 and TRBJ2-5; D is unresolved. Germline lookup yields CDR1 SGHVS and CDR2 FQNEAQ. The CDR3 is 14 amino acids. V lost 1 base and J lost 4, with 10 bases in between. The CDR3 coding sequence is TGTGCCAGCAGCTTAGGGGCCGCCCGAGAGACCCAGTACTTC. Amino acid sequence: CASSLGAARETQYF.

The chain carries TRBV18 and TRBJ1-4; D might be TRBD1 (6 bases). The CDR3 spans 15 residues. V gave up 3 bases and J gave up 4 bases, with 12 bases separating them. Germline V gene sequence: CDR1 KGHSH, CDR2 LQKENI. The CDR3 is CASSPRQAYNEKLFF. The CDR3 nucleotides are TGTGCCAGCTCACCGAGACAGGCCTATAATGAAAAACTGTTTTTT. The variable domain in full, with the rest retrieved from reference TRBV18 and TRBJ1-4, is NAGVMQNPRHLVRRRGQEARLRCSPMKGHSHVYWYRQLPEEGLKFMVYLQKENIIDESGMPKERFSAEFPKEGPSILRIQQVVRGDSAAYFCASSPRQAYNEKLFFGSGTQLSVL.

This chain uses TRBV4-1 with TRBJ2-1; possible D gene TRBD2, 6 bases. V was clipped by 4 bases and J by 2 bases, with 18 bases between them. Germline values: CDR1 MGHRA, CDR2 YSYEKL. This CDR3 is built from 17 residues. In DNA, the CDR3 is TGCGCCAGCAGCCCCACCGGGGGAGGACCCCCCTACAATGAGCAGTTCTTC. Residues: CASSPTGGGPPYNEQFF.

The gene calls are TRBV10-2 and TRBJ1-1; the match to TRBD1 covers 9 bases. CDR1 and CDR2 from the germline V gene are WSHSY and SAAADI. Trimming took 5 bases from V and 6 from J; bases not matched to a gene: 16. This CDR3 has 17 amino acids. Here the CDR3 reads CASSKLKTGGSVAEAFF. As DNA, the CDR3 is TGCGCCAGCAGTAAACTTAAGACAGGGGGGTCCGTGGCTGAAGCTTTCTTT.

This chain links TRBV19 with TRBJ1-1; TRBD1 agrees at 7 bases. CDR3 length: 15 residues. CDR1 is LNHDA and CDR2 is SQIVND in the germline V gene (reference sequence). V lost 0 bases and J lost 6; bases outside the gene matches: 7. The CDR3 protein is CASSIDRQGVSEAFF. CDR3 coding DNA: TGTGCCAGTAGTATAGATCGCCAGGGGGTCTCTGAAGCTTTCTTT.

A few counts support this clone. The chain joins TRBV2 to TRBJ1-3; 7 nucleotides align to TRBD1. The CDR3 covers 13 residues. Germline V gene sequence: CDR1 SNHLY, CDR2 FYNNEI. With 11 bases clipped from V and 2 bases from J, the junction kept 6 bases outside the gene matches. CDR3 DNA: TGTGCCGGAGGACAGGATACTGGAAACACCATATATTTT. Its translation is CAGGQDTGNTIYF.

The genes are TRBV27 and TRBJ2-7, with TRBD1 matching 11 bases. The trim removed 4 bases at V and 4 bases at J, leaving 6 bases unmatched. The CDR3 is 15 residues long. Germline V gene sequence: CDR1 MNHEY, CDR2 SMNVEV (reference sequence). The CDR3 DNA follows: TGTGCCAGCAGTTCCCGGACAGGGGGCGGTTACGAGCAGTACTTC. Its translation is CASSSRTGGGYEQYF.

This chain links TRBV21-1 with TRBJ2-7; the D call TRBD1 from the table was never checked on the DNA. TRBV21-1 is noted as a pseudogene. The CDR3 contains 23 residues. This CDR3 reads CAIEGLPTDRGQAKAAPTREQYF. The CDR3 DNA reads as TGTGCCATCGAAGGGCTCCCAACGGACAGGGGGCAGGCCAAAGCGGCCCCTACGAGGGAGCAGTACTTC.

The chain couples TRBV9 to TRBJ1-5; D might be TRBD1 (6 bases). The CDR3 totals 15 residues. The V end lost 0 bases, the J end lost 2 bases, and 9 bases lay between the germline ends. Looked up from germline, CDR1 is SGDLS and CDR2 is YYNGEE. Here the CDR3 reads CASSVGAGGNQPQHF. As DNA, the CDR3 is TGTGCCAGCAGCGTAGGAGCAGGGGGCAATCAGCCCCAGCATTTT.

This chain connects TRBV28 to TRBJ1-6, with a tentative D call TRBD1 (6 bases). The CDR3 runs to 13 residues. Germline V CDR1 and CDR2: MDHEN, SYDVKM. Trimming removed 7 bases at V and 11 bases at J, with 15 bases between. Here the CDR3 reads CASIPGQGPPLHF. The CDR3 coding sequence is TGTGCCAGCATCCCGGGACAAGGACCACCCCTCCACTTT.

As DNA, the CDR3 is TGTGCCAGCAGTACCGGGACTAGCTACGAGCAGTACTTC. Protein product: CASSTGTSYEQYF. The rearrangement links TRBV7-3 to TRBJ2-7; 8 positions match TRBD2. The trim removed 6 bases at V and 3 bases at J, leaving 4 bases unmatched. The length of the CDR3 is 13 residues. From germline, CDR1 is SGHTA and CDR2 FQGTGA. Together with reference TRBV7-3 and TRBJ2-7, the CDR3 gives the full variable domain: GAGVSQTPSNKVTEKGKYVELRCDPISGHTALYWYRQSLGQGPEFLIYFQGTGAADDSGLPNDRFFAVRPEGSVSTLKIQRTERGDSAVYLCASSTGTSYEQYFGPGTRLTVT.

V is TRBV19 and J is TRBJ2-2, with a possible D match to TRBD1 (6 bases). The germline V and J ends were trimmed by 5 bases and 3 bases, with 13 bases remaining between them. The CDR3 is 15 residues long. Germline CDR1 and CDR2: LNHDA and SQIVND (reference sequence). As DNA, the CDR3 is TGTGCCAGTAGTGTGTTGGACAGAGACACCGGGGAGCTGTTTTTT. This encodes CASSVLDRDTGELFF.